This entry concerns a single TCR beta chain. Antigen specificity is unknown. The table came from immunoSEQ multiplex PCR; TCRdb's copy has only in-frame clones and leaves some out. The repertoire holds nearly 1,000,000 clones, with over 75% as singletons. CDR3 length equals 15 residues. From germline, CDR1 is SEHNR and CDR2 FQNEAQ (reference sequence). Deletions cut 1 base from V and 4 bases from J, with 10 bases between. The data are from a study of shared clonotypes between healthy human individuals. Study observations and caveats: Naive CD4 clonotype sharing across a few donors was 5% to 6%. Few donors restricted represented genetic and exposure-history diversity.

Material for sequencing was memory CD4+ T cells sorted from blood. The subset is: CD45RA-negative fraction. The chain employs TRBV7-9 and TRBJ2-2; no reliable D call. The receptor was derived from a man in his late teens or twenties in good health. The CDR3 protein is CASSLEGLTTGELFF. The CDR3 DNA reads TGTGCCAGCAGCTTAGAAGGCCTAACCACCGGGGAGCTGTTTTTT.